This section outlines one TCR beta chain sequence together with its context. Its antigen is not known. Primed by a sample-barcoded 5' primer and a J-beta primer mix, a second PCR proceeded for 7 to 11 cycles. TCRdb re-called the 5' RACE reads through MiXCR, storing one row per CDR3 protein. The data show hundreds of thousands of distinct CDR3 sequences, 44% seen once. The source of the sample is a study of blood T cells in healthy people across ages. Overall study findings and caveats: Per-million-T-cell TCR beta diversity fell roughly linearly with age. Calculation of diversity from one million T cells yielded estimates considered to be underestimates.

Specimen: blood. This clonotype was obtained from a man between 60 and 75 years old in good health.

Here the CDR3 reads CSARMGGRGQDTQYF. Here the CDR3 DNA reads TGCAGTGCTAGAATGGGAGGCAGGGGGCAAGATACGCAGTATTTT. The chain carries TRBV20-1 and TRBJ2-3; 8 bases are shared with TRBD1. CDR1 is DFQATT, CDR2 SNEGSKA, per germline (reference sequence). The ends lost 2 bases at V and 5 bases at J; junction bases unmatched: 9. This CDR3 has 15 amino acids.